This section outlines one T cell receptor (beta chain) sequence together with its context. The antigen is not known. The data belong to a study of shared clonotypes between healthy human individuals. Study information: Per donor, three plates held CD4 naive cells, three held CD4 memory, two held CD8 naive and one held CD8 memory. Whole-study results and caveats: Relative to their counterparts shared across all four donors, non-shared clonotypes exhibited diminished generation probabilities.

All of the donors resided in Nashville, Tennessee, and each was a Caucasian adult. CD45RA-negative memory and CD45RA+ naive subsets were split from the CD4+ cells. This CDR3 spans 13 amino acids. In germline, CDR1 is MGHRA, CDR2 YSYEKL. The V end lost 1 base, the J end lost 1 base, and 4 bases lay between the germline ends. Using immunoSEQ multiplex PCR, the repertoire was profiled, and TCRdb retains in-frame clones only, with some absent. The data show some 1,600,000 clones, 95% to 99% seen once. The sequence came from a man between 25 and 39 years old in good health. The chain joins TRBV4-1 to TRBJ2-5; D is unresolved. The sequencing sample was made of naive CD4+ T cells sorted from blood. As to subset: CD45RA+ positively selected. CDR3 DNA sequence: TGCGCCAGCAGCCAAGTGTCCCAAGAGACCCAGTACTTC. Its protein is CASSQVSQETQYF.